This T cell receptor (beta chain) was captured by sequencing in a study of cytomegalovirus exposure and HLA in healthy donors. Study-wide results and caveats: The classifier was said to identify cytomegalovirus status with high specificity and sensitivity. The dataset shows that most TCR sequences were rare, while some public TCRs occurred in many donors.

Method: immunoSEQ multiplex PCR; TCRdb's copy keeps in-frame clones and lacks some. The sample has roughly 150,000 clones, roughly nine tenths seen once; the top ten hold about 3%. On this clone itself: Its antigen is as yet unknown.

This CDR3 region has 16 residues. CDR1 is WNHNN, CDR2 SYGVQD, per germline (reference sequence). V was clipped by 6 bases and J by 4 bases, with 21 bases between them. The TCR sequence derives from a woman aged 18-30 years in good health and CMV-seropositive. The rearrangement joins TRBV10-1 to TRBJ1-2; maybe TRBD1 (5 bases). Sample: PBMCs. CDR3 bases: TGCGCCAGCAGCGGCCGAGGACCCGGGGGTAGCTATGGCTACACCTTC. It encodes CASSGRGPGGSYGYTF.